This T cell receptor beta chain comes out of a study of cytomegalovirus exposure and HLA in healthy donors (dated by TCRdb to 2016 to 2017). At the level of the whole study: According to a later analysis, one platform produced both the 120 validation repertoires and the 666 repertoires of the first cohort. A separate validation cohort of over 95 different subjects was used in addition to the 666-subject first cohort. The study was designed to test whether signatures of past pathogen exposure could be identified by cataloging public T cell receptors. High-throughput TCR immunosequencing, statistical association of individual TCRs with disease status, and machine learning were combined to predict cytomegalovirus infection status.

The donors belonged to the validation cohort of around 130 subjects, which was separate from the approximately 700-subject first cohort. Points the paper makes about the study in general: The study listed 164 TCR beta chains as associated with cytomegalovirus. All 120 or so repertoires were used to score co-occurrence in the validation cohort in a later analysis, because that analysis had no HLA typing for the cohort. Most TCR sequences were observed very rarely across donors, whereas some public TCRs were present in many individuals. The authors suggested that the approach could potentially be generalized to other disease states and immunological phenotypes. Subsequent analysis determined that TCRs grouped into clusters in the first cohort also showed a tendency toward co-occurrence across the roughly 110 validation repertoires, and approximately 94% of cluster scores exceeded 0. A few of the identified cytomegalovirus-associated TCR beta chains were confirmed in vitro to be specific for cytomegalovirus antigens. The classifier was reported to diagnose cytomegalovirus status with high specificity and sensitivity in both the original cohort and the validation cohort.

The germline V gene (reference sequence) supplies CDR1 SGHNT and CDR2 YYREEE. Reading from cysteine to phenylalanine, the CDR3 counts 15 amino acids. Kept here is only the CDR3 DNA, which spans 45 bases and is read in frame from base 1. Trimmed from V: 2 bases; trimmed from J: 1 base; junction bases lacking a gene match: 5. Libraries were prepared through the immunoSEQ multiplex PCR assay. The source study handled its data this way. A statistical classification framework was built to diagnose cytomegalovirus status from the catalog of TCR beta chain sequences. TCRdb took over this immuneACCESS table, retaining in-frame rearrangements with V and J assigned. Such tables are incomplete; in checked studies, under half of the missing clones stem from an unresolved V gene, and the remainder is unexplained. V and J calls plus clone size are reproduced from that table; the DNA served to infer D and trimming. The sample profile shows 75,000 to 85,000 clones; approximately 91% of them were found once. The ten largest clones add up to 2.1% of the sample.

Details on this clone: Its target antigen remains unknown. No base qualities exist here, and no much larger clone lies one base off it.

Here the chain combines TRBV5-4 and TRBJ2-5; 7 bases in the middle match TRBD1. Sequencing was performed on PBMCs. This receptor was identified in a man aged 30 to 39 in good health and CMV-seronegative. The nucleotide sequence reads TGTGCCAGCAGCTTCGGACAGGCGCGCCAAGAGACCCAGTACTTC. This yields the protein CASSFGQARQETQYF.